This T cell receptor (beta chain) appears in the sequencing data of a study of early T cells in non-severe SARS-CoV-2 infection. The study, taken as a whole, reports: Comparison of clonotypes with VDJdb favored anti-spike CD8 responses while missing private and CD4 specificities.

V trimming: 6 bases; J trimming: 4 bases; junction bases outside the gene matches: 13. CDR1 is SGHTA, CDR2 FQGNSA, per germline. This CDR3 region has 18 residues. Worth noting for this clonotype: Its antigen is not known.

The TCR library protocol was used to attach unique molecular identifiers. These identifiers were attached to individual cDNA molecules. TCRdb recomputed calls from the 5' RACE reads with MiXCR, one row per CDR3 protein. The table includes about 81,000 distinct CDR3 sequences, less than 8% detected once. The TCR was taken from an adult who was a healthcare worker with PCR-confirmed SARS-CoV-2 infection or an uninfected control (not recorded which). The chain is built from TRBV7-2 and TRBJ2-3, with TRBD2 identical over 13 bases. Sequencing input: whole blood. CDR3 loop: CASRKGLAGILLADTQYF. The CDR3 bases are TGTGCCAGCAGGAAGGGACTAGCGGGAATTCTTTTGGCAGATACGCAGTATTTT.